This TCR beta chain was retrieved from a study of cytomegalovirus exposure and HLA in healthy donors (dated by TCRdb to 2017 to 2019). About the study as a whole: According to a later analysis, one platform produced both the approximately 110 validation repertoires and the approximately 600 repertoires of the first cohort. The study aimed to test whether cataloging public T cell receptors could reveal signatures of past pathogen exposure. In addition to the first cohort of several hundred subjects, a separate validation cohort of approximately 120 different subjects was used. To predict cytomegalovirus infection status, the study combined high-throughput TCR immunosequencing, statistical association of individual TCRs with disease status, and machine learning.

For this clone: This clone's antigen is unknown. No per-base quality is available; no much larger clone lies one base away.

Library prep was done by the immunoSEQ multiplex PCR assay. The study's own analysis went as follows. A statistical classification framework was built to diagnose cytomegalovirus status from the catalog of TCR beta chain sequences. TCRdb mirrors the immuneACCESS table, restricted to in-frame sequences. Some clones are absent from its copies; in checked studies, under half trace to an unresolved V gene, and the reason for the others is unknown. V, J and clone size are those of that table, while D and trimming were read from the DNA. Across this sample there are 55,000 to 65,000 clones, with around 90% seen only once. Roughly 3% of the sample is held by the ten biggest clonotypes. Here is what the overall study found, with its caveats: The study listed approximately 150 TCR beta chains as associated with cytomegalovirus. A few of the identified cytomegalovirus-associated TCR beta chains were confirmed in vitro to be specific for cytomegalovirus antigens. Across donors, most TCR sequences were observed very rarely, whereas some public TCRs were present in many individuals. In a later analysis, TCRs clustered in the first cohort were found to also tend to co-occur in the roughly 130 validation repertoires, with approximately 93% of cluster scores above 0. According to the authors, the approach could potentially be generalized to other disease states and immunological phenotypes. Cytomegalovirus status was reported to be diagnosed by the classifier with high specificity and sensitivity in both the original and validation cohorts. All 120 or so repertoires were used to score co-occurrence in the validation cohort in a later analysis, because that analysis had no HLA typing for the cohort.

The donors belonged to the validation cohort of 120 subjects, which was separate from the roughly 670-subject first cohort. The CDR3, from cysteine to phenylalanine, totals 16 residues. Solely the CDR3 DNA is kept, with 48 bases framed from the first base. From a lookup of the germline V gene, CDR1 and CDR2 are LGHNA and YNFKEQ. Ends trimmed: V by 4 bases, J by 3 bases; bases unmatched to a gene: 7. The sequencing input was PBMCs. The sequence was collected from a young man in good health and CMV-seronegative. The chain is assembled from TRBV4-2 and TRBJ1-5, with TRBD1 identical over 9 junction bases. This receptor has the CDR3 CASSPNRGQVNQPQHF. The DNA is TGTGCCAGCAGCCCCAACAGGGGGCAGGTCAATCAGCCCCAGCATTTT.